This TCR beta chain was recovered during a study of cytotoxic CD8 clonotypes in ibrutinib-treated CLL. With 5 bases clipped from V and 9 bases from J, the junction kept 4 bases outside the gene matches. Germline values: CDR1 SGHAT, CDR2 FQNNGV. The CDR3 totals 12 residues. Sequenced by immunoSEQ multiplex PCR; TCRdb stores in-frame clones only, minus some. This table holds about 160,000 clones, roughly 77% found once. The sample here was PBMCs, taken after 12 months of ibrutinib treatment. The V call is TRBV11-2, the J call TRBJ1-3; TRBD1 agrees at 7 bases. The TCR was taken from a human donor with chronic lymphocytic leukemia. The CDR3 DNA is TGTGCCAGCAGCGCGCCAGGGGGCACCATATATTTT. It codes for CASSAPGGTIYF.